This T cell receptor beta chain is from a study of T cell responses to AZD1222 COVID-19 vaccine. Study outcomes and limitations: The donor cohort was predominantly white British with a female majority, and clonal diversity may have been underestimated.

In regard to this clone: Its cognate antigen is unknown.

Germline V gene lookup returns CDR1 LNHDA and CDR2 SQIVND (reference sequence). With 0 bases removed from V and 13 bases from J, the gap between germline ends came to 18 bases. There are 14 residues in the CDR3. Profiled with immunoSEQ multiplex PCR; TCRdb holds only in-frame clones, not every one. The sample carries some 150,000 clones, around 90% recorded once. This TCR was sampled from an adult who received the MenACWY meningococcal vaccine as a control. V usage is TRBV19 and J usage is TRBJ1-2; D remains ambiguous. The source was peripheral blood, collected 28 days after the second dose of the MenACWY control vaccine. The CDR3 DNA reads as TGTGCCAGTAGTATAGATCCACCGGCGACACGGCGCACCTTC. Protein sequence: CASSIDPPATRRTF.